The 6 T cell receptor beta chains listed next were all sequenced from one sample in a study of blood T cells in healthy people across ages. A sample-barcoded 5' primer and a J-beta primer mix were used in a second PCR of about 7 to 11 cycles. TCRdb recomputed calls from the 5' RACE reads with MiXCR, one row per CDR3 protein. The repertoire holds 1.8 million or so distinct CDR3 sequences, around 42% seen once, with 20% to 25% in the top ten. Sample: blood. The receptors originated from a human donor in good health.

This clonotype was found a few times. The chain uses TRBV20-1 and TRBJ1-2, with D possibly TRBD1 on 5 matching bases. Trimming stripped 3 bases from V and 8 bases from J, with 13 bases between. CDR3 size: 12 residues. Germline values: CDR1 DFQATT, CDR2 SNEGSKA (reference sequence). The CDR3 sequence is CSASRQGRGYTF. The CDR3 DNA is TGCAGTGCTAGTAGGCAGGGCAGGGGCTACACCTTC.

This clonotype was seen only a few times. This chain uses TRBV6-1 with TRBJ1-1; the D is unclear. V was shortened by 6 bases and J by 7 bases, with 15 bases between the two germline ends. CDR3 length: 13 amino acids. Germline CDR1 reads MNHNS; CDR2 reads SASEGT. CDR3 DNA: TGTGCCAGCAGGTGGAGGCAACCGGATGAAGCTTTCTTT. This encodes CASRWRQPDEAFF.

This clonotype occurred a few times. The V call is TRBV4-3, the J call TRBJ2-7; 11 nucleotides agree with TRBD2. Germline V lookup: CDR1 LGHNA, CDR2 YSLEER. The trim removed 0 bases at V and 6 bases at J, leaving 7 bases unmatched. The CDR3 length is 16 residues. CDR3 loop: CASSQDGRLAGREQYF. The CDR3 DNA sequence: TGCGCCAGCAGCCAAGATGGAAGACTAGCGGGGCGCGAGCAGTACTTC.

The CDR3 nucleotides read TGTGCCAGCAGCCAAACGGGGAAGATGTACGAGCAGTACTTC. It translates to CASSQTGKMYEQYF. This sequence joins TRBV14 and TRBJ2-7; D possibly corresponds to TRBD2 (5 bases). The germline V and J ends were trimmed by 2 bases and 4 bases, with 12 bases remaining between them. This CDR3 has 14 amino acids. CDR1 and CDR2 (germline): SGHDN, FVKESK.

The chain recombines TRBV11-1 with TRBJ1-1; D gene unclear. V shed 4 bases and J shed 4 bases, with 13 bases lying between them. This CDR3 region has 14 residues. Germline CDR1 SGHAT, CDR2 FQDESV (reference sequence). CDR3 sequence: CASSSIRVSTEAFF. In nucleotides, the CDR3 is TGTGCCAGCAGCTCTATAAGGGTGAGCACTGAAGCTTTCTTT. Variable domain in full (rest from reference TRBV11-1 and TRBJ1-1): EAEVAQSPRYKITEKSQAVAFWCDPISGHATLYWYRQILGQGPELLVQFQDESVVDDSQLPKDRFSAERLKGVDSTLKIQPAELGDSAMYLCASSSIRVSTEAFFGQGTRLTVV.

The chain employs TRBV4-2 and TRBJ2-1, with 9 bases lining up with TRBD2. CDR3 size: 16 residues. Germline trimming cut 0 bases from V and 5 bases from J; bases unmatched to any gene: 5. Germline CDR1 is LGHNA and CDR2 is YNFKEQ. The CDR3: CASSQERGTSHNEQFF. The CDR3 nucleotides are TGTGCCAGCAGCCAAGAACGCGGGACTAGCCACAATGAGCAGTTCTTC.